The rows below give T cell receptor beta chains drawn from one sample of a study of PD-1 blockade in classical Hodgkin lymphoma. Produced via immunoSEQ multiplex PCR; TCRdb's table is partial and in-frame only. Of approximately 89,000 clones in the sample, approximately 83% are singletons; the top ten hold over 15%. This specimen was peripheral blood mononuclear cells (PBMCs), taken before the fourth cycle of nivolumab. These receptors all come from a human donor with classical Hodgkin lymphoma. Each CDR3 is given with its conserved first and last residue. The order of the fields is J gene, D gene, CDR3 length, V gene, clone size, CDR3 protein, CDR3 DNA. A D gene is named only where the DNA matches it firmly. Clone size is given for some rows only: seen once, a few or many times, or a class if the clone is expanded.

TRBJ1-2 | TRBD1 | 14 | TRBV28 | . | CASSTTGGGYGYTF | TGTGCCAGCAGTACGACAGGGGGCGGCTATGGCTACACCTTC
TRBJ2-7 | . | 17 | TRBV7-2 | . | CASSLGGGGLAPYEQYF | TGTGCCAGCAGCTTAGGGGGAGGGGGACTCGCTCCCTACGAGCAGTACTTC
TRBJ1-5 | TRBD1 | 16 | TRBV19 | . | CASSPTRTGGRQPQHF | TGTGCCAGTAGTCCCACCCGGACAGGGGGCCGTCAGCCCCAGCATTTT
TRBJ2-2 | . | 11 | TRBV28 | once | CASMGTGELFF | TGTGCCAGCATGGGTACCGGGGAGCTGTTTTTT
TRBJ2-6 | TRBD1 | 18 | TRBV4-2 | . | CASSPWTGASSGANVLTF | TGTGCCAGCAGCCCCTGGACAGGGGCAAGCTCTGGGGCCAACGTCCTGACTTTC
TRBJ2-1 | . | 15 | TRBV7-2 | . | CASSSHPLSYNEQFF | TGTGCCAGCAGCTCTCATCCCCTCTCCTACAATGAGCAGTTCTTC
TRBJ1-1 | TRBD1 | 15 | TRBV7-2 | . | CASSLQGAGNTEAFF | TGTGCCAGCAGCTTGCAGGGGGCAGGGAACACTGAAGCTTTCTTT
TRBJ2-2 | TRBD1 | 14 | TRBV11-3 | . | CASSRDRGAGELFF | TGTGCCAGCAGCCGAGACAGGGGCGCCGGGGAGCTGTTTTTT
TRBJ2-1 | TRBD2 | 16 | TRBV7-2 | . | CASSLAPSGRYNEQFF | TGTGCCAGCAGCTTAGCTCCTAGCGGGAGATACAATGAGCAGTTCTTC
TRBJ2-3 | TRBD2 | 16 | TRBV5-1 | . | CASSLPLAGGTDTQYF | TGCGCCAGCAGCTTACCTCTAGCGGGAGGGACAGATACGCAGTATTTT
TRBJ2-5 | TRBD1 | 17 | TRBV28 | . | CASSLRTGGVGQETQYF | TGTGCCAGCAGTTTGCGGACAGGGGGCGTAGGGCAAGAGACCCAGTACTTC
TRBJ2-2 | . | 14 | TRBV28 | . | CASTGLPNTGELFF | TGTGCCAGCACAGGACTACCGAACACCGGGGAGCTGTTTTTT
TRBJ2-5 | TRBD2 | 15 | TRBV5-1 | . | CASSYLAGGGETQYF | TGCGCCAGCAGCTACTTAGCGGGAGGAGGGGAGACCCAGTACTTC
TRBJ1-4 | . | 16 | TRBV5-4 | . | CASSRGTERTNEKLFF | TGTGCCAGCAGCAGAGGGACGGAAAGGACTAATGAAAAACTGTTTTTT
TRBJ1-2 | TRBD1 | 16 | TRBV10-3 | . | CAISESSGGFESGYTF | TGTGCTATCAGTGAGTCGTCAGGGGGGTTCGAATCGGGCTACACCTTC